This T cell receptor beta chain was obtained from a study of T cells in Graves' hyperthyroidism and ophthalmopathy. As for the study in general: Peripheral blood was acquired at first diagnosis, ahead of any therapy whatsoever.

Ophthalmopathy patients showed a Clinical Activity Score of at least 3, NOSPECS grade of at least 4 and duration under 3 months. Diagnosing involved the use of clinical symptoms, serum thyroxine and TRAb, thyroid ultrasound and orbital computed tomography. The CDR3 spans 13 residues. The J segment lost 4 bases and the V segment lost 7 bases, leaving 4 bases of the junction unmatched. Many counts were recorded for this clonotype. TCR beta CDR3 region amplification was performed from RNA transcripts. In the first-round RT-PCR of the TCR CDR3, the HTBI primer set was used. MiXCR, run by TCRdb on the multiplex PCR reads, gives a single entry per CDR3 protein. The table lists over 500,000 distinct CDR3 sequences, 17% of them singletons.

Material: blood. The rearrangement links TRBV12-3 or TRBV12-4 to TRBJ2-5; 9 positions agree with TRBD2. This TCR was sampled from a woman younger than 30 with Graves' ophthalmopathy. The CDR3 region has the DNA TGTGCCAGCACCATAGCGGGAGCAGAGACCCAGTACTTC. This codes for CASTIAGAETQYF.